Listed below are T cell receptor beta chains from one sample, sequenced in a study of neurological immune-mediated disorders. TCRdb analysed the 5' RACE reads with MiXCR anew, one entry per CDR3 protein. The sample records roughly 48,000 distinct CDR3 sequences, approximately 12% being singletons. Sequencing used PBMCs. All receptors derive from a male donor with HTLV-1-associated myelopathy (HAM/TSP). Both conserved end residues are part of each CDR3. A D gene is named only where the DNA matches it firmly. Clone size, where shown, is once, few, many, or a class for clones that have expanded.

D gene: TRBD1; clone size: many; J gene: TRBJ2-1; V gene: TRBV18; CDR3 DNA: TGTGCCAGCTCAACTGGACAGGGTGAGCAGTTCTTC; CDR3 protein: CASSTGQGEQFF
D gene: -; clone size: few; J gene: TRBJ2-3; V gene: TRBV4-1; CDR3 DNA: TGCGCCAGCAGCCGTGGGTCGGGTGTAGATACGCAGTATTTT; CDR3 protein: CASSRGSGVDTQYF
D gene: -; clone size: many; J gene: TRBJ2-3; V gene: TRBV20-1; CDR3 DNA: TGCAGTGCAGCTATCGGCACAGATACGCAGTATTTT; CDR3 protein: CSAAIGTDTQYF
D gene: TRBD1; clone size: -; J gene: TRBJ2-7; V gene: TRBV10-2; CDR3 DNA: TGCGCCAGCAGTGAACCCGCGACAGGGTCCTACGAGCAGTACTTC; CDR3 protein: CASSEPATGSYEQYF
D gene: TRBD2; clone size: many; J gene: TRBJ2-3; V gene: TRBV5-1; CDR3 DNA: TGCGCCAGCAGCCTCGTCTCGGGGGGAAGCACAGATACGCAGTATTTT; CDR3 protein: CASSLVSGGSTDTQYF
D gene: TRBD1; clone size: few; J gene: TRBJ1-4; V gene: TRBV5-1; CDR3 DNA: TGCGCCAGCAGCTGGGGGACAGGGGGAGGAGAAAAACTGTTTTTT; CDR3 protein: CASSWGTGGGEKLFF
D gene: TRBD1; clone size: medium-sized; J gene: TRBJ1-5; V gene: TRBV24-1; CDR3 DNA: TGTGCCACCAGTGATTCGGGGGACAGATACAATCAGCCCCAGCATTTT; CDR3 protein: CATSDSGDRYNQPQHF
D gene: TRBD2; clone size: many; J gene: TRBJ2-5; V gene: TRBV20-1; CDR3 DNA: TGCAGCGAACTAGCGGGGGGGCCGGAGACCCAGTACTTC; CDR3 protein: CSELAGGPETQYF
D gene: -; clone size: many; J gene: TRBJ1-5; V gene: TRBV20-1; CDR3 DNA: TGCAGTGCTCCGAGTTGGGGAAATCAGCCCCAGCATTTT; CDR3 protein: CSAPSWGNQPQHF
D gene: -; clone size: many; J gene: TRBJ2-3; V gene: TRBV10-3; CDR3 DNA: TGTGCCATCAGTCTTAGCACAGATACGCAGTATTTT; CDR3 protein: CAISLSTDTQYF
D gene: TRBD2; clone size: many; J gene: TRBJ2-3; V gene: TRBV4-1; CDR3 DNA: TGCGCCAGCAGCCAAGAAGGGACTAGCGGGGGGGCGGCAGATACGCAGTATTTT; CDR3 protein: CASSQEGTSGGAADTQYF
D gene: TRBD1; clone size: few; J gene: TRBJ2-7; V gene: TRBV27; CDR3 DNA: TGTGCCAGCACCTCCACCCGACAGGGGAGATACGAGCAGTACTTC; CDR3 protein: CASTSTRQGRYEQYF
D gene: -; clone size: many; J gene: TRBJ2-1; V gene: TRBV12-3/TRBV12-4; CDR3 DNA: TGTGCCAGCAGTACGGACAGCTCCTACAATGAGCAGTTCTTC; CDR3 protein: CASSTDSSYNEQFF
D gene: TRBD2; clone size: many; J gene: TRBJ2-3; V gene: TRBV6-2/TRBV6-3; CDR3 DNA: TGTGCCAGCACGGGACTAGCGGGGGCCACAGATACGCAGTATTTT; CDR3 protein: CASTGLAGATDTQYF
D gene: -; clone size: many; J gene: TRBJ1-5; V gene: TRBV12-3/TRBV12-4; CDR3 DNA: TGTGCCAGCAGTTCCGGGGCCTGGGGCAATCAGCCCCAGCATTTT; CDR3 protein: CASSSGAWGNQPQHF
D gene: -; clone size: many; J gene: TRBJ2-4; V gene: TRBV18; CDR3 DNA: TGTGCCAGCTCACCACCGTGGGCAGCGTTAGCCAAAAACATTCAGTACTTC; CDR3 protein: CASSPPWAALAKNIQYF
D gene: TRBD1; clone size: many; J gene: TRBJ1-5; V gene: TRBV10-3; CDR3 DNA: TGTGCCATCAGTGGGACAGGGGACCAGCCCCAGCATTTT; CDR3 protein: CAISGTGDQPQHF
D gene: -; clone size: many; J gene: TRBJ2-3; V gene: TRBV5-1; CDR3 DNA: TGCGCCAGCAGCCTATTCTGGACATCGGATACGCAGTATTTT; CDR3 protein: CASSLFWTSDTQYF
D gene: -; clone size: many; J gene: TRBJ2-3; V gene: TRBV5-6; CDR3 DNA: TGTGCCAGCGGAACCCTTAAAGATACGCAGTATTTT; CDR3 protein: CASGTLKDTQYF
D gene: -; clone size: many; J gene: TRBJ2-7; V gene: TRBV4-3; CDR3 DNA: TGCGCCAGCAGCCAAGAGGCAGGGGGGTACGAGCAGTACTTC; CDR3 protein: CASSQEAGGYEQYF
D gene: TRBD2; clone size: many; J gene: TRBJ2-1; V gene: TRBV7-8; CDR3 DNA: TGTGCCAGCAAGCCGACTAGCGGGTACAATGAGCAGTTCTTC; CDR3 protein: CASKPTSGYNEQFF
D gene: -; clone size: many; J gene: TRBJ2-5; V gene: TRBV5-1; CDR3 DNA: TGCGCCAGCTATCGGGGAGTAAGGGAGACCCAGTACTTC; CDR3 protein: CASYRGVRETQYF
D gene: TRBD2; clone size: many; J gene: TRBJ2-3; V gene: TRBV7-8; CDR3 DNA: TGTGCCAGCAGCTTAGGGGGAGGGCAGATCACAGATACGCAGTATTTT; CDR3 protein: CASSLGGGQITDTQYF
D gene: -; clone size: -; J gene: TRBJ1-5; V gene: TRBV5-1; CDR3 DNA: TGCGCCAGCTCCCGGGAAAGCAATCAGCCCCAGCATTTT; CDR3 protein: CASSRESNQPQHF
D gene: -; clone size: many; J gene: TRBJ1-4; V gene: TRBV20-1; CDR3 DNA: TGCAGTGTTGGGGAAACTAATGAAAAACTGTTTTTT; CDR3 protein: CSVGETNEKLFF
D gene: -; clone size: many; J gene: TRBJ1-1; V gene: TRBV11-3; CDR3 DNA: TGTGCCAGCAGCTTCGGACAGTCCACTGAAGCTTTCTTT; CDR3 protein: CASSFGQSTEAFF
D gene: TRBD1; clone size: many; J gene: TRBJ1-6; V gene: TRBV7-9; CDR3 DNA: TGTGCCAGCAGCTTGACAGGGGACTCACCCCTCCACTTT; CDR3 protein: CASSLTGDSPLHF
D gene: -; clone size: many; J gene: TRBJ1-2; V gene: TRBV5-6; CDR3 DNA: TGTGCCAGCAGCCCCCTGGGGGATGGAGGCTATGGCTACACCTTC; CDR3 protein: CASSPLGDGGYGYTF
D gene: -; clone size: many; J gene: TRBJ1-5; V gene: TRBV28; CDR3 DNA: TGTGCCAGCAGTTACCCGGAGCGAAGGGAACATTTT; CDR3 protein: CASSYPERREHF
D gene: -; clone size: many; J gene: TRBJ1-5; V gene: TRBV7-2; CDR3 DNA: TGTGCCAGCAGCTTAGACCCACCCGGGCCCCAGCATTTT; CDR3 protein: CASSLDPPGPQHF
D gene: -; clone size: many; J gene: TRBJ2-3; V gene: TRBV20-1; CDR3 DNA: TGCAGTGCTCGGGACTCGCCCGGGGATACGCAGTATTTT; CDR3 protein: CSARDSPGDTQYF
D gene: -; clone size: few; J gene: TRBJ2-7; V gene: TRBV5-1; CDR3 DNA: TGCGCCAGCAGCATTGCGCCGGGACAAGGCGACGAGCAGTACTTC; CDR3 protein: CASSIAPGQGDEQYF
D gene: -; clone size: many; J gene: TRBJ1-1; V gene: TRBV10-3; CDR3 DNA: TGTGCCATCAGGGGGTTAGGCGAAAGAGCTGAAGCTTTCTTT; CDR3 protein: CAIRGLGERAEAFF
D gene: -; clone size: many; J gene: TRBJ2-5; V gene: TRBV18; CDR3 DNA: TGTGCCAGCGCCACCCAAGGAGAGACCCAGTACTTC; CDR3 protein: CASATQGETQYF
D gene: -; clone size: many; J gene: TRBJ1-6; V gene: TRBV6-2/TRBV6-3; CDR3 DNA: TGTGCCAGCTCTATACCCCGGGGCAGGGGTAATTCACCCCTCCACTTT; CDR3 protein: CASSIPRGRGNSPLHF
D gene: -; clone size: many; J gene: TRBJ2-3; V gene: TRBV7-9; CDR3 DNA: TGTGCCAGCAGCCAAACAGGGCCAGATACGCAGTATTTT; CDR3 protein: CASSQTGPDTQYF
D gene: TRBD1; clone size: many; J gene: TRBJ1-6; V gene: TRBV10-3; CDR3 DNA: TGTGCCATCAGTGAGGCGGGGACAGGGAATTCACCCCTCCACTTT; CDR3 protein: CAISEAGTGNSPLHF
D gene: -; clone size: -; J gene: TRBJ2-1; V gene: TRBV7-2; CDR3 DNA: TGTGCCAGCAGCTTAGATCCGGGTTACAATGAGCAGTTCTTC; CDR3 protein: CASSLDPGYNEQFF
D gene: -; clone size: many; J gene: TRBJ1-6; V gene: TRBV7-9; CDR3 DNA: TGTGCCAGCAGCTTATCAGATTATAATTCACCCCTCCACTTT; CDR3 protein: CASSLSDYNSPLHF
D gene: TRBD1; clone size: medium-sized; J gene: TRBJ1-3; V gene: TRBV6-5; CDR3 DNA: TGTGCCAGCGGGCTCAGGGGGGGAAACACCATATATTTT; CDR3 protein: CASGLRGGNTIYF
D gene: TRBD1; clone size: many; J gene: TRBJ2-7; V gene: TRBV29-1; CDR3 DNA: TGCAGCGCAAGGAGACAGGGAACCCCTAAGGACGAGCAGTACTTC; CDR3 protein: CSARRQGTPKDEQYF
D gene: TRBD1; clone size: many; J gene: TRBJ1-2; V gene: TRBV5-1; CDR3 DNA: TGCGCCAGCAGCAACTCGACAGGGGGCGACGGCTACACCTTC; CDR3 protein: CASSNSTGGDGYTF
D gene: -; clone size: many; J gene: TRBJ2-7; V gene: TRBV7-6; CDR3 DNA: TGTGCCACCAAAAGTAGCGCCGGAACCTACGAGCAGTACTTC; CDR3 protein: CATKSSAGTYEQYF
D gene: -; clone size: many; J gene: TRBJ1-6; V gene: TRBV28; CDR3 DNA: TGTGCCAGCAGTTCCCGATTGGCAGACTCCTATAATTCACCCCTCCACTTT; CDR3 protein: CASSSRLADSYNSPLHF
D gene: -; clone size: -; J gene: TRBJ1-3; V gene: TRBV12-3/TRBV12-4; CDR3 DNA: TGTGCCAGCAGTTTAGATTGTACCTCTGGAAACACCATATATTTT; CDR3 protein: CASSLDCTSGNTIYF
D gene: -; clone size: many; J gene: TRBJ1-4; V gene: TRBV7-2; CDR3 DNA: TGTGCCAGCACCCCCGGGCCAACTAATGAAAAACTGTTTTTT; CDR3 protein: CASTPGPTNEKLFF
D gene: -; clone size: many; J gene: TRBJ2-1; V gene: TRBV28; CDR3 DNA: TGTGCCAGCAGTCAACCCTCGGGGATCAATGAGCAGTTCTTC; CDR3 protein: CASSQPSGINEQFF
D gene: -; clone size: -; J gene: TRBJ2-3; V gene: TRBV10-3; CDR3 DNA: TGTGCCATCAGTGATGGCCCGATTAGCACAGATACGCAGTATTTT; CDR3 protein: CAISDGPISTDTQYF
D gene: TRBD2; clone size: -; J gene: TRBJ2-5; V gene: TRBV9; CDR3 DNA: TGTGCCAGCGGACTAGCGAAAGAGACCCAGTACTTC; CDR3 protein: CASGLAKETQYF
D gene: -; clone size: many; J gene: TRBJ1-4; V gene: TRBV29-1; CDR3 DNA: TGCAGCGTTGGACTTAATGAAAAACTGTTTTTT; CDR3 protein: CSVGLNEKLFF
D gene: TRBD1; clone size: many; J gene: TRBJ1-1; V gene: TRBV11-3; CDR3 DNA: TGTGCCAGCTCAGGGGCAGGGGGCATGGCTTTCTTT; CDR3 protein: CASSGAGGMAFF
D gene: -; clone size: many; J gene: TRBJ1-1; V gene: TRBV6-1; CDR3 DNA: TGTGCCACTGCTGACGGGGGGAACACTGAAGCTTTCTTT; CDR3 protein: CATADGGNTEAFF
D gene: -; clone size: many; J gene: TRBJ2-2; V gene: TRBV20-1; CDR3 DNA: TGCAGTGCTAGAAGGGACATTAGGGCCACCGGGGAGCTGTTTTTT; CDR3 protein: CSARRDIRATGELFF